The clone carrying this T cell receptor beta chain was counted many times. What it recognizes is unknown. TCRdb independently ran MiXCR on the 5' RACE reads; one entry per CDR3 protein. In the table there are around 280,000 distinct CDR3 sequences, 8% to 9% of which are singletons. This entry comes from a study of identical twins. Study-wide results and limits: Out-of-frame alpha sequences shared by twins were enriched for low generation probability. The models gave estimates that fell short of the out-of-frame TCR alpha sharing seen in monozygotic twins. A lower insertion count was a feature of abundant cord blood beta clonotypes, with no such feature in memory repertoires.

CDR3 size: 12 residues. CDR1 SGHDT and CDR2 YYEEEE come from the germline V gene. V dropped 2 bases and J dropped 6; count of bases not matched to a gene: 2. These data were likewise used in another study, on yellow fever vaccine responses in identical twins. Turning to that study: Reportedly, the T cell response mounted by twins to vaccine seemed partly convergent, partly personalized.

Sequencing used memory (CD45RO+) T cells sorted from blood. The origin of this receptor is a woman aged 18-29 years in good health. The V call is TRBV5-6, the J call TRBJ2-7; 7 bases match TRBD1. The CDR3 reads CASSLPGGEQYF. The DNA of the CDR3 is TGTGCCAGCAGCTTACCAGGGGGCGAGCAGTACTTC.